A selection of T cell receptor beta chains follows, all from one sample in a study of T cells in localized non-small cell lung cancer. This table comes from immunoSEQ multiplex PCR, and its TCRdb copy is limited to in-frame clones, with some not included. Of some 22,000 clones listed, about 88% are singletons. The specimen comprised peripheral blood, sampled before any cancer treatment. These receptors all come from a man aged 35 to 70 with stage I lung adenocarcinoma. Both conserved end residues are part of each CDR3. A D gene is named only where the DNA matches it firmly. Rows may omit the clone size; those that give it use once, few, many or a size class.

cdr3_length	clone_size	d_call	j_call	v_call	cdr3_aa	cdr3_nt
14	.	.	TRBJ2-3	TRBV7-2	CASSLERGTDTQYF	TGTGCCAGCAGCTTAGAGCGGGGCACAGATACGCAGTATTTT
14	.	TRBD2	TRBJ2-3	TRBV7-2	CASSTGLAPDTQYF	TGTGCCAGCAGCACGGGACTAGCGCCAGATACGCAGTATTTT
11	.	.	TRBJ1-1	TRBV28	CASLRETEAFF	TGTGCCAGCTTGAGGGAGACTGAAGCTTTCTTT
15	once	.	TRBJ2-7	TRBV18	CASSPPQGRGYEQYF	TGTGCCAGCTCCCCGCCGCAGGGGAGAGGGTACGAGCAGTACTTC
17	.	.	TRBJ2-3	TRBV4-1	CASSQDVARPSTDTQYF	TGCGCCAGCAGCCAAGATGTCGCCAGGCCGAGCACAGATACGCAGTATTTT
13	.	.	TRBJ2-7	TRBV21-1	CASRKGGVYEQYF	TGTGCCAGCAGAAAGGGGGGGGTCTACGAGCAGTACTTC
14	.	.	TRBJ2-1	TRBV5-1	CASSPQASYNEQFF	TGCGCCAGCAGCCCCCAGGCCTCCTACAATGAGCAGTTCTTC
16	.	.	TRBJ1-5	TRBV6-1	CASSEALGASDQPQHF	TGTGCCAGCAGTGAAGCGCTGGGGGCATCGGATCAGCCCCAGCATTTT
19	.	TRBD1	TRBJ1-5	TRBV4-3	CASSQDRVRTGLSNQPQHF	TGCGCCAGCAGCCAAGATAGGGTTCGGACAGGGCTTAGCAATCAGCCCCAGCATTTT
15	few	TRBD1	TRBJ1-2	TRBV9	CASSVDPGQGGGYTF	TGTGCCAGCAGCGTGGATCCGGGACAGGGAGGCGGCTACACCTTC
14	.	.	TRBJ2-1	TRBV5-1	CASSFRSSYNEQFF	TGCGCCAGCAGCTTCCGATCCTCCTACAATGAGCAGTTCTTC
13	once	.	TRBJ2-3	TRBV12-5	CASGSSNRDTQYF	TGTGCTAGTGGTTCCAGTAATCGCGATACGCAGTATTTT
15	.	TRBD1	TRBJ1-2	TRBV2	CATSQGGQGNYGYTF	TGTGCCACCTCGCAAGGGGGACAGGGAAACTATGGCTACACCTTC
16	.	.	TRBJ1-3	TRBV19	CASSAEDGYSGNTIYF	TGTGCCAGTAGTGCCGAAGACGGCTACTCTGGAAACACCATATATTTT
12	.	.	TRBJ2-7	TRBV5-1	CASSFPGDSQYF	TGCGCCAGCAGTTTTCCGGGGGACTCGCAATACTTC
16	.	.	TRBJ2-3	TRBV5-8	CASSSLGGTSTDTQYF	TGTGCCAGCAGCTCCCTGGGGGGAACTAGCACAGATACGCAGTATTTT
13	.	.	TRBJ2-5	TRBV27	CASSFRRGETQYF	TGTGCCAGCAGTTTTCGTAGGGGGGAGACCCAGTACTTC
14	once	.	TRBJ1-1	TRBV7-8	CASSLVSEGTEAFF	TGTGCCAGCAGCTTAGTATCTGAGGGGACTGAAGCTTTCTTT
17	.	.	TRBJ2-5	TRBV11-2	CASSHPEERVFQETQYF	TGTGCCAGCAGCCACCCCGAGGAGCGGGTATTTCAAGAGACCCAGTACTTC
12	.	.	TRBJ2-3	TRBV19	CASSGSTDTQYF	TGTGCCAGTAGTGGAAGCACAGATACGCAGTATTTT
17	.	TRBD2	TRBJ2-7	TRBV5-1	CASSLVSGLADSYEQYF	TGCGCCAGCAGCTTGGTATCCGGACTAGCGGACTCCTACGAGCAGTACTTC
16	.	TRBD1	TRBJ2-7	TRBV6-6	CASKTHSGQGRYEQYF	TGTGCCTCGAAGACTCATTCCGGACAGGGGAGGTACGAGCAGTACTTC
14	.	TRBD2	TRBJ2-7	TRBV2	CASSDSGGAYEQYF	TGTGCCAGCAGTGACAGCGGGGGGGCCTACGAGCAGTACTTC
17	.	.	TRBJ1-2	TRBV6-1	CASSDGGHGRDIYGYTF	TGTGCCAGCAGTGACGGGGGGCACGGGAGGGATATATATGGCTACACCTTC